The 19 T cell receptor beta chains presented below share a single source sample, sequenced in a study of T cells after posttransplantation cyclophosphamide. Sequencing was performed with immunoSEQ multiplex PCR; in TCRdb, only in-frame clones are kept and a portion is missing. The profile shows around 47,000 clones, 85% to 95% of them singletons. The sequenced material came from PBMCs. The receptors here all came from a woman between 25 and 40 years old in good health and a related stem cell transplant donor.

The V gene is TRBV2, the J gene TRBJ2-3; a weak D match, TRBD1 (7 bases). Germline CDR1 is SNHLY and CDR2 is FYNNEI. This CDR3 is 14 amino acids long. The CDR3 loop is CASRRGLGADTQYF. CDR3 coding DNA: TGTGCTTCCCGGAGGGGGCTGGGGGCAGATACGCAGTATTTT.

The chain joins TRBV4-3 to TRBJ1-2; D not certain. This CDR3 contains 14 residues. CDR1 and CDR2 from the germline V gene are LGHNA and YSLEER. V was clipped by 0 bases and J by 4 bases, with 9 bases between them. This chain's CDR3 is CASSQDPLLYGYTF. CDR3 nucleotide sequence: TGCGCCAGCAGCCAAGACCCACTACTCTATGGCTACACCTTC.

The rearrangement joins TRBV6-6 to TRBJ1-4, with a possible D match to TRBD1 (6 bases). From germline, CDR1 is MNHNY and CDR2 SVGAGI (reference sequence). Trimming removed 7 bases at V and 1 base at J, with 7 bases between. The CDR3 sequence is 13 residues long. The CDR3 DNA follows: TGTGCCAGCAAACAGGGAACTAATGAAAAACTGTTTTTT. This gives the protein CASKQGTNEKLFF.

This clone was observed once. V is TRBV7-9 and J is TRBJ2-3; 12 positions match TRBD1. The CDR3 spans 15 residues. Germline CDR1 is SEHNR and CDR2 is FQNEAQ (reference sequence). The trim removed 5 bases at V and 6 bases at J, leaving 6 bases unmatched. The CDR3 region is CASSPGTGGEDTQYF. The DNA for the CDR3 is TGTGCCAGCAGCCCGGGGACAGGGGGCGAGGATACGCAGTATTTT.

J is TRBJ2-3 and V is TRBV13; a possible D gene is TRBD2 (5 bases). CDR1 and CDR2 (germline): PRHDT, FYEKMQ (reference sequence). Trimming removed 2 bases at V and 5 bases at J, with 8 bases between. The CDR3 runs 13 residues. The CDR3, as DNA: TGTGCCAGCAGCTTACTCCGGGGAGATACGCAGTATTTT. Translation gives CASSLLRGDTQYF.

The rearrangement uses TRBV5-1 and TRBJ2-1; 9 positions agree with TRBD2. The CDR3 is 16 amino acids. In germline, CDR1 is SGHRS, CDR2 YFSETQ. The V gene end was trimmed by 4 bases and the J gene end by 0 bases; junction bases not matched to a gene: 5. CDR3 sequence (DNA): TGCGCCAGCAGCACGAGCGGGGGGAGCTCCTACAATGAGCAGTTCTTC. Encoded protein: CASSTSGGSSYNEQFF.

A remark on this clone: Compared with germline, one end of the junction differs, possibly owing to a read error. V and J are TRBV9 and TRBJ2-2; D possibly corresponds to TRBD2 (6 bases). Germline CDR1 SGDLS, CDR2 YYNGEE. The CDR3 sequence is 14 residues long. The CDR3 region is CASSTPSVSRGAVF. The CDR3 DNA reads TGTGCCAGCAGCACTCCTAGCGTAAGCCGGGGAGCTGTTTTT. The whole variable domain, remainder taken from reference TRBV9 and TRBJ2-2, is DSGVTQTPKHLITATGQRVTLRCSPRSGDLSVYWYQQSLDQGLQFLIQYYNGEERAKGNILERFSAQQFPDLHSELNLSSLELGDSALYFCASSTPSVSRGAVFGEGSRLTVL.

V is TRBV6-5 and J is TRBJ1-1, with a tentative D call TRBD1 (5 bases). From germline, CDR1 is MNHEY and CDR2 SVGAGI. The CDR3 has 11 residues. V shed 10 bases and J shed 5 bases, with 11 bases lying between them. CDR3 in DNA: TGTGCCACCGCGCGGGGGACTGAAGCTTTCTTT. This translates into CATARGTEAFF.

V and J are TRBV7-9 and TRBJ1-2, with TRBD1 as a possible D gene (6 bases). CDR1 is SEHNR and CDR2 is FQNEAQ in the germline V gene (reference sequence). The CDR3 extends over 15 amino acids. The ends were cut back, 1 base at V and 0 bases at J, with 9 bases in the middle. The chain's CDR3 is CASSLVTGSNYGYTF. As DNA, the CDR3 is TGTGCCAGCAGCTTAGTAACAGGGTCTAACTATGGCTACACCTTC.

The chain employs TRBV11-2 and TRBJ2-3; D may be TRBD1 (6 bases). V was shortened by 4 bases and J by 6 bases, with 17 bases between the two germline ends. Germline CDR1 reads SGHAT; CDR2 reads FQNNGV. The CDR3 runs to 15 residues. The CDR3 sequence: CASSSQGRGWDTQYF. The CDR3 DNA is TGTGCCAGCAGCTCCCAGGGCAGGGGATGGGATACGCAGTATTTT.

The rearrangement uses TRBV7-2 and TRBJ1-4, with 7 positions matching TRBD1. The V gene end was trimmed by 0 bases and the J gene end by 7 bases; junction bases not matched to a gene: 2. From germline, CDR1 is SGHTA and CDR2 FQGNSA. The CDR3 has 14 residues. The chain's CDR3 is CASSLAGTAEKLFF. The DNA for the CDR3 is TGTGCCAGCAGCTTAGCCGGGACAGCTGAAAAACTGTTTTTT.

This chain connects TRBV19 to TRBJ1-2; 8 bases match TRBD1. Germline V gene sequence: CDR1 LNHDA, CDR2 SQIVND (reference sequence). The CDR3 spans 15 residues. Trimming cost V 7 bases and J 3 bases; bases outside gene matches: 10. CDR3 in amino acids: CASTPGQGGYYGYTF. The CDR3 DNA reads as TGTGCCAGTACCCCCGGACAGGGCGGGTACTATGGCTACACCTTC.

The CDR3: CASSRVMNTEAFF. The DNA for the CDR3 is TGTGCCAGCAGCCGAGTAATGAACACTGAAGCTTTCTTT. This chain links TRBV7-7 with TRBJ1-1; no reliable D call. The CDR3 runs to 13 residues. Germline lookup yields CDR1 SSHAT and CDR2 FNYEAQ (reference sequence). V gave up 5 bases and J gave up 0 bases, with 7 bases separating them.

V gene TRBV4-1 combines with J gene TRBJ2-7; unclear D gene. V was pared by 0 bases and J by 6 bases, with 12 bases between. Germline lookup yields CDR1 MGHRA and CDR2 YSYEKL. The CDR3 runs to 14 residues. The CDR3 spells CASSQELRVGEQYF. The DNA of the CDR3 is TGCGCCAGCAGCCAAGAATTACGGGTTGGCGAGCAGTACTTC.

This clone was seen once. The rearrangement joins TRBV7-2 to TRBJ2-7; tentatively, D is TRBD2 (5 bases). Trimming took 0 bases from V and 2 from J, leaving 17 bases between them. CDR1 SGHTA and CDR2 FQGNSA come from the germline V gene. This CDR3 is 17 amino acids long. This CDR3 is CASSLAASSRTPYEQYF. CDR3 in DNA: TGTGCCAGCAGCTTAGCCGCTAGCTCCCGGACCCCCTACGAGCAGTACTTC.

The chain uses TRBV27 and TRBJ2-7; 8 positions agree with TRBD1. Germline-derived CDR1 and CDR2 are MNHEY and SMNVEV (reference sequence). CDR3 length: 13 residues. Here the CDR3 DNA reads TGTGCTGGGACAGGAGACCCAGCCTACGAGCAGTACTTC. Encoded protein: CAGTGDPAYEQYF.

The chain employs TRBV15 and TRBJ2-2; 11 nucleotides match TRBD2. The junction had 9 bases not matched to a gene; V was cut back by 5 bases and J by 1 base. The CDR3 has 18 amino acids. Germline CDR1 reads LNHNV; CDR2 reads YYDKDF (reference sequence). Written as DNA, the CDR3 is TGTGCCACCAGCCGCCATCTTGGACTAGCGGGGAACACCGGGGAGCTGTTTTTT. Its protein is CATSRHLGLAGNTGELFF.

The table lists this clone with a few counts. V is TRBV5-1 and J is TRBJ1-1; D call uncertain. This CDR3 has 14 residues. V lost 1 base to trimming and J lost 0 bases, with 7 bases between them. Germline V gives CDR1 SGHRS, CDR2 YFSETQ. The CDR3, as DNA: TGCGCCAGCAGCTTGACAGAGTTGAACACTGAAGCTTTCTTT. It yields the protein CASSLTELNTEAFF.

The chain joins TRBV28 to TRBJ1-1; 7 bases agree with TRBD1. V gave up 6 bases and J gave up 1 base; unmatched junction bases: 8. CDR1 is MDHEN, CDR2 SYDVKM, per germline. The CDR3 is made up of 15 amino acids. The CDR3 protein is CASSQTTGTNTEAFF. The CDR3 DNA is TGTGCCAGCAGCCAAACGACAGGGACGAACACTGAAGCTTTCTTT.